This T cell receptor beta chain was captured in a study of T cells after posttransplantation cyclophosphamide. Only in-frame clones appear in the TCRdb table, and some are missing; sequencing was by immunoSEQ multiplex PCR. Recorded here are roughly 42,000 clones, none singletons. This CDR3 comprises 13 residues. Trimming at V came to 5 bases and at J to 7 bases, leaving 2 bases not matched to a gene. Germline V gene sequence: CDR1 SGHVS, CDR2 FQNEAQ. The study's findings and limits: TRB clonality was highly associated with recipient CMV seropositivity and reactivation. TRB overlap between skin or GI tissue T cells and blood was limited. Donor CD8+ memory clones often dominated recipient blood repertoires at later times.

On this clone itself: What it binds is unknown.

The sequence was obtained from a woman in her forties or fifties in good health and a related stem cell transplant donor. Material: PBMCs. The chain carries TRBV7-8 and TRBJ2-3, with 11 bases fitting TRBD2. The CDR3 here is CASSRTSGYTQYF. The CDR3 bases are TGTGCCAGCAGCAGGACTAGCGGGTATACGCAGTATTTT.